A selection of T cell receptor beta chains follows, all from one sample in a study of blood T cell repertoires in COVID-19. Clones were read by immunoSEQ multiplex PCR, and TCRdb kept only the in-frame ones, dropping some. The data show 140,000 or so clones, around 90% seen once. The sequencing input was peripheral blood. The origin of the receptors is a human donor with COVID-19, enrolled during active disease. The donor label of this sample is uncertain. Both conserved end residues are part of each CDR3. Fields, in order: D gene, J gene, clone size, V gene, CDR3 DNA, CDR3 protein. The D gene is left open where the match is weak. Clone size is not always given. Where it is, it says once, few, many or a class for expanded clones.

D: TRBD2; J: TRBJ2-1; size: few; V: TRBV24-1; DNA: TGTGCCACCAGACCTTCTAGCGGGGCCTACAATGAGCAGTTCTTC; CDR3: CATRPSSGAYNEQFF
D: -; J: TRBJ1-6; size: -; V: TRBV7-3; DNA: TGTGCCAGCAGCCGAGGACACGGATCACCCCTCCACTTT; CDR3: CASSRGHGSPLHF
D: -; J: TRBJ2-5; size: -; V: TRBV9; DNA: TGTGCCAGCAGCGTAGGGGCAGGAGGGCGGCCAGAGACCCAGTACTTC; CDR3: CASSVGAGGRPETQYF
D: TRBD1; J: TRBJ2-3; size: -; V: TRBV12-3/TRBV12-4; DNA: TGTGCCAGCAGGAGACAGGGCCCGGATACGCAGTATTTT; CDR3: CASRRQGPDTQYF
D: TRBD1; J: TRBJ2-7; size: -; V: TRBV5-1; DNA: TGCGCCAGCAGCTTACAGGGGCCCTACTACGAGCAGTACTTC; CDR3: CASSLQGPYYEQYF
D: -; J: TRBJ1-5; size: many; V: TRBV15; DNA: TGTGCCACCAGCAGTCAATGGGACGGGACTAGGTTGCGGCCCCAGCATTTT; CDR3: CATSSQWDGTRLRPQHF
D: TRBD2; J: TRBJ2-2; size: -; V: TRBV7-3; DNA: TGTGCCAGCAGCTTAATTGCGGGGGAGAACACCGGGGAGCTGTTTTTT; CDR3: CASSLIAGENTGELFF
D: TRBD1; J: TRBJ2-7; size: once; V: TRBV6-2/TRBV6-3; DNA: TGTGCCAGCAGTTACGGGCCACAGGGGGTCCCCTACGAGCAGTACTTC; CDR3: CASSYGPQGVPYEQYF
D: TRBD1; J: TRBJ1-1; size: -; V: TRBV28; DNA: TGTGCCAGCAGTGCCCCGGGACAGCTGAACACTGAAGCTTTCTTT; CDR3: CASSAPGQLNTEAFF
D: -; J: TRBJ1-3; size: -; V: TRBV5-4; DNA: TGTGCCAGCAGCTTCGGGACTGGGGGAAACACCATATATTTT; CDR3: CASSFGTGGNTIYF
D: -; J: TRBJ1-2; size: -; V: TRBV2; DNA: TGTGCCAGCACCATAGGACAGCCCTCCGGCTACACCTTC; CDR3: CASTIGQPSGYTF
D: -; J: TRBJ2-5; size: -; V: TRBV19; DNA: TGTGCCAGTAGTCCAACTAACCAAGAGACCCAGTACTTC; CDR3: CASSPTNQETQYF
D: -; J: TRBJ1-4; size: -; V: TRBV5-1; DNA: TGCGCCAGCAGCTTGGGGACAAACCGGAATGAAAAACTGTTTTTT; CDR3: CASSLGTNRNEKLFF
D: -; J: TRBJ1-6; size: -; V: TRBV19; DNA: TGTGCCAGCACCCCATCACAGCGGGCCGATTCACCCCTCCACTTT; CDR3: CASTPSQRADSPLHF
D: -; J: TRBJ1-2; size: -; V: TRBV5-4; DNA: TGTGCCAGCAGCTGGGGCGGGACCAGCTATGGCTACACCTTC; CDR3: CASSWGGTSYGYTF
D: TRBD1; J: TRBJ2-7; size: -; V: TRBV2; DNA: TGTGCCAGCAGGGGACAGCGTGCACACTTC; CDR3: CASRGQRAHF
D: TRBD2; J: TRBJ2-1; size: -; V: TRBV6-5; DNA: TGTGCCATCGCGTCACTAGCGGGGGGTAACAATGAGCAGTTCTTC; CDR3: CAIASLAGGNNEQFF
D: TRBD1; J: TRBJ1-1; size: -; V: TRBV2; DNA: TGTGCCAGCAGTGAAGGGGGAATTGGTAGGACAGGGGCCCTAAACACTGAAGCTTTCTTT; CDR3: CASSEGGIGRTGALNTEAFF
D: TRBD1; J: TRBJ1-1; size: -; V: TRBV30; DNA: TGTGCCTGGGCCCCAGGGGGCGCTGGGAGCACTGAAGCTTTCTTT; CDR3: CAWAPGGAGSTEAFF
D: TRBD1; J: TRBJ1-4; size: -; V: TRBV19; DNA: TGTGCCAGTAGTAAAGAGGGGACAGGGAATGAAAAACTGTTTTTT; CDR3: CASSKEGTGNEKLFF
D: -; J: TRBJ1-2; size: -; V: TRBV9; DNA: TGTGCCAGCAGCCCCCAGGGGATAGCTAACTATGGCTACACCTTC; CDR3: CASSPQGIANYGYTF
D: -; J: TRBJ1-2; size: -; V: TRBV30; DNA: TGTGCCTGGAGTTCTCCCCCAGGGTACTATGGCTACACCTTC; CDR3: CAWSSPPGYYGYTF
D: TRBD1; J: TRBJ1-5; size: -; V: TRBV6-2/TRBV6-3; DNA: TGTGCCAGCAGTCCCTTAGGGACAGCTAATCAGCCCCAGCATTTT; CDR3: CASSPLGTANQPQHF
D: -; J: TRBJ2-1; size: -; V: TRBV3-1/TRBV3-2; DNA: TGTGCCAGCAGCCAAGAAGACGGGGGAGACTTCAACAATGAGCAGTTCTTC; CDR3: CASSQEDGGDFNNEQFF
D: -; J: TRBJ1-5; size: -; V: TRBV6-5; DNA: TGTGCCAGCACAGTCCATAGCAATCAGCCCCAGCATTTT; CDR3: CASTVHSNQPQHF
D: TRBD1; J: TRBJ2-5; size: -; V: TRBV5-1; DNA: TGCGCCAGCTCCTCCGGGACAGATACTTTTGGGCGAGAGACCCAGTACTTC; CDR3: CASSSGTDTFGRETQYF
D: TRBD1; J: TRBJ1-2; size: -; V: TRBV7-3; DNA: TGTGCCAGCAGGCCCGGGACAGGGCAAATCGGGAACTATGGCTACACCTTC; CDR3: CASRPGTGQIGNYGYTF
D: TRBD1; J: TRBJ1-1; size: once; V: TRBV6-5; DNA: TGTGCCACCCGGACAGGGGACACTGAAGCTTTCTTT; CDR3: CATRTGDTEAFF
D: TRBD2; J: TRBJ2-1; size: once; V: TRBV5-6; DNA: TGTGCCAGCAGCCTAGACCCGGGACTAAACTCCTACAATGAGCAGTTCTTC; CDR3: CASSLDPGLNSYNEQFF
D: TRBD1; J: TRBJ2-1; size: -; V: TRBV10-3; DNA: TGTGCCACAGGACAGGCCGGTGAGCAGTTCTTC; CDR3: CATGQAGEQFF
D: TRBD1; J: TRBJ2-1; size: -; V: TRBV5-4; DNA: TGTGCCAGCAGCCAAAAGACAGGGTCTTTAAGCGTGGGATACAATGAGCAGTTCTTC; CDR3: CASSQKTGSLSVGYNEQFF
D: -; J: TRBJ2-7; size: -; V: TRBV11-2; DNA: TGTGCCAGCAGCCGGCGAGGCGTTAGGTCCTACGAGCAGTACTTC; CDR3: CASSRRGVRSYEQYF
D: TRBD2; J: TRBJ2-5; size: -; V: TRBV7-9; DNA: TGTGCCAGCAGCCCTCAGACTAGCGGGGGGTATGATGAGACCCAGTACTTC; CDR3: CASSPQTSGGYDETQYF
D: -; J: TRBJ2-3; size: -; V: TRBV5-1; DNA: TGCGCCAGCGAAGAGGGCGGAACAGATACGCAGTATTTT; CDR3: CASEEGGTDTQYF
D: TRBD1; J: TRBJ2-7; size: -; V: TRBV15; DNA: TGTGCCACCAGCAGTTTTCCCCCGGACAGGGGGCCCTACGAGCAGTACTTC; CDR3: CATSSFPPDRGPYEQYF
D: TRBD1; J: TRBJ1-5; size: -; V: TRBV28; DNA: TGTGCCAGCTCTAATGGGGGACAGGTTCGCAATCAGCCCCAGCATTTT; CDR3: CASSNGGQVRNQPQHF
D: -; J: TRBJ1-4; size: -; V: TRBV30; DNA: TGTGCCTGGAGTCCTCTAGGGGGGGCAACTAATGAAAAACTATTTTTT; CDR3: CAWSPLGGATNEKLFF
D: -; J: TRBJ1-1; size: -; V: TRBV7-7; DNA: TGTGCTAGCAGTACAGGTGTGGACACTGAAGCTTTCTTT; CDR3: CASSTGVDTEAFF
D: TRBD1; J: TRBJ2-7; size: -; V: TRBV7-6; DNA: TGTGCCAGCAGCTTAATGGGACAGGGTATCCACGAGCAGTACTTC; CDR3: CASSLMGQGIHEQYF